This section outlines one T cell receptor (beta chain) sequence together with its context. Its cognate antigen is unknown. This entry is derived from a study of T cell repertoires in cytomegalovirus infection. Study details: It was recently identified HLA-C-restricted and well-studied HLA-B-restricted CMV epitopes that the study used. Matching HLA type and CMV infection were both indicated by public TCR beta signatures. Study results and caveats: Frequencies of public TCR beta families were cumulated, and this identified carriers of CMV plus the relevant HLA. CMV-specific TCR beta clonotypes restricted by HLA-C dominated the ex vivo response.

TCRdb ran MiXCR on the reads and lists one entry per CDR3 protein. Of some 43,000 distinct CDR3 sequences detected, 21% appear once; the ten largest clones hold 85% to 90%. The V gene lost 5 bases and the J gene lost 7 bases, with 17 bases spanning the gap. This CDR3 is 15 amino acids long. Germline loops: CDR1 LNHDA, CDR2 SQIVND (reference sequence). This specimen consisted of CD8+ T cells from cultured PBMCs, obtained from culture after CMV antigen stimulation. This receptor was obtained from a human donor in good health (CMV status not recorded). Some clones in this sample may be carry-over from other donors' samples. The chain has TRBV19 and TRBJ1-4; D is ambiguous. Here the CDR3 reads CASSPRHSSSEKLFF. CDR3 coding DNA: TGTGCCAGTAGTCCGAGACACTCCTCGTCTGAAAAACTGTTTTTT.